The 2 T cell receptor beta chains below all came from one sample that was sequenced in a study of T cells after yellow fever vaccination. Via MiXCR, TCRdb re-called the 5' RACE reads, giving one row per CDR3 protein. The repertoire holds 300,000 to 450,000 distinct CDR3 sequences, with roughly 8.3% as singletons. This specimen consisted of PBMCs, obtained 35 to 50 days after the first yellow fever vaccination. These TCRs come from a man aged 18 to 30 who received the YFV17D yellow fever vaccine.

This clonotype has more than one count but fewer than ten. This chain connects TRBV11-3 to TRBJ2-7, with a tentative D call TRBD2 (5 bases). The CDR3 runs to 12 residues. The V end was cut by 6 bases, the J end by 6 bases, with 12 bases between. CDR1 is SGHNT, CDR2 YENEEA, per germline. The CDR3 DNA follows: TGTGCCAGCAGTCCTAGCCATGGCGAGCAGTACTTC. As protein: CASSPSHGEQYF.

This clonotype was counted a few times. CDR3: CASTDQLNQPQHF. As DNA, the CDR3 is TGTGCCAGTACCGACCAGCTCAATCAGCCCCAGCATTTT. The genes are TRBV19 and TRBJ1-5; no clear D gene. Germline assignment: CDR1 LNHDA and CDR2 SQIVND (reference sequence). The ends were cut back, 7 bases at V and 3 bases at J, with 10 bases in the middle. The CDR3 runs to 13 residues. Drawing the rest from reference TRBV19 and TRBJ1-5, the complete variable domain is DGGITQSPKYLFRKEGQNVTLSCEQNLNHDAMYWYRQDPGQGLRLIYYSQIVNDFQKGDIAEGYSVSREKKESFPLTVTSAQKNPTAFYLCASTDQLNQPQHFGDGTRLSIL.